This T cell receptor beta chain emerged from a study of T cells after yellow fever vaccination. Study conclusions and caveats: Primary-vaccination clones mostly resurfaced post-booster (96% CD4, about 87% CD8).

Via MiXCR, TCRdb re-called the 5' RACE reads, giving one row per CDR3 protein. The sample has fewer than 350,000 distinct CDR3 sequences, 8.5% to 9% seen once. This clonotype has ten or more counts. Its target is unknown. The CDR3 length is 18 residues. Germline V gene lookup returns CDR1 SGHDN and CDR2 FVKESK. The V gene lost 4 bases and the J gene lost 0 bases, with 16 bases spanning the gap. Specimen: PBMCs, collected on the day of the first yellow fever vaccination. This clonotype originated in a man aged 18 to 29 who received the YFV17D yellow fever vaccine. The rearrangement joins TRBV14 to TRBJ2-6, with D possibly TRBD2 on 6 matching bases. The CDR3 nucleotides are TGTGCCAGCAGCCTGGGAGGAGGGCCCAGCTCTGGGGCCAACGTCCTGACTTTC. This sequence encodes CASSLGGGPSSGANVLTF.